Listed below are T cell receptor beta chains from one sample, sequenced in a study of vaccination effects on CD4 cells after COVID-19. TCRdb's table, derived via immunoSEQ multiplex PCR, lists solely in-frame clones and lacks some. The sample has some 39,000 clones; around 76% are singletons. Their cognate antigens are unknown. The material sequenced was CD4+ T cells from PBMCs cultured without peptide, taken before COVID-19 vaccination. These TCRs come from a human donor who received a COVID-19 vaccine. CDR3s include the opening cysteine and the closing phenylalanine or tryptophan. Fields, in order: D gene, J gene, clone size, V gene, CDR3 protein, CDR3 DNA. A D gene is named only where the DNA matches it firmly. Size values are once, few and many counts, or a class for expanded clones, and some rows have none.

d_call: .
j_call: TRBJ1-1
clone_size: few
v_call: TRBV7-9
cdr3_aa: CASSSPGGALNTEAFF
cdr3_nt: TGTGCCAGCAGCTCCCCGGGGGGCGCGTTGAACACTGAAGCTTTCTTT

d_call: TRBD2
j_call: TRBJ2-1
clone_size: .
v_call: TRBV25-1
cdr3_aa: CASRTSGVREQFF
cdr3_nt: TGTGCCAGCAGGACTAGCGGGGTTAGGGAGCAGTTCTTC

d_call: TRBD2
j_call: TRBJ2-5
clone_size: .
v_call: TRBV10-3
cdr3_aa: CAISEFSGGYQETQYF
cdr3_nt: TGTGCCATCAGTGAATTTAGCGGGGGCTATCAAGAGACCCAGTACTTC

d_call: .
j_call: TRBJ1-2
clone_size: .
v_call: TRBV6-2/TRBV6-3
cdr3_aa: CASSLQGFNYGYTF
cdr3_nt: TGTGCCAGCAGTTTACAGGGCTTTAACTATGGCTACACCTTC

d_call: TRBD1
j_call: TRBJ2-2
clone_size: .
v_call: TRBV6-5
cdr3_aa: CASSLDRRVGELFF
cdr3_nt: TGTGCCAGCAGCCTGGACAGGCGAGTAGGGGAGCTGTTTTTT

d_call: .
j_call: TRBJ1-1
clone_size: .
v_call: TRBV18
cdr3_aa: CASSPSRRADTEAFF
cdr3_nt: TGTGCCAGCTCACCGTCCAGAAGAGCCGACACTGAAGCTTTCTTT

d_call: .
j_call: TRBJ1-2
clone_size: .
v_call: TRBV6-2/TRBV6-3
cdr3_aa: CASSYSGRGRGYGYTF
cdr3_nt: TGTGCCAGCAGTTACTCTGGAAGGGGTCGCGGCTATGGCTACACCTTC

d_call: .
j_call: TRBJ1-5
clone_size: .
v_call: TRBV30
cdr3_aa: CAWSNPRQPQHF
cdr3_nt: TGTGCCTGGAGTAATCCACGCCAGCCCCAGCATTTT

d_call: .
j_call: TRBJ1-5
clone_size: .
v_call: TRBV5-1
cdr3_aa: CASSWDGNQPQHF
cdr3_nt: TGCGCCAGCAGCTGGGACGGTAATCAGCCCCAGCATTTT

d_call: TRBD2
j_call: TRBJ2-5
clone_size: once
v_call: TRBV7-2
cdr3_aa: CASSWTGTRSETQYF
cdr3_nt: TGTGCCAGCAGCTGGACCGGGACTAGGTCGGAGACCCAGTACTTC

d_call: .
j_call: TRBJ1-5
clone_size: .
v_call: TRBV2
cdr3_aa: CASLAEYSNQPQHF
cdr3_nt: TGTGCCAGCCTGGCAGAGTATAGCAATCAGCCCCAGCATTTT

d_call: .
j_call: TRBJ1-1
clone_size: once
v_call: TRBV30
cdr3_aa: CAWSVGLMNTEAFF
cdr3_nt: TGTGCCTGGAGTGTCGGCTTAATGAACACTGAAGCTTTCTTT

d_call: .
j_call: TRBJ1-5
clone_size: .
v_call: TRBV28
cdr3_aa: CASSFWGAQPQHF
cdr3_nt: TGTGCCAGCAGTTTCTGGGGGGCTCAGCCCCAGCATTTT

d_call: .
j_call: TRBJ1-3
clone_size: .
v_call: TRBV7-3
cdr3_aa: CASSLLPGDSGNTIYF
cdr3_nt: TGTGCCAGCAGCTTACTCCCAGGGGACTCTGGAAACACCATATATTTT

d_call: TRBD2
j_call: TRBJ2-5
clone_size: .
v_call: TRBV7-2
cdr3_aa: CASSPSGGETQYF
cdr3_nt: TGTGCCAGCAGCCCCTCGGGGGGAGAGACCCAGTACTTC